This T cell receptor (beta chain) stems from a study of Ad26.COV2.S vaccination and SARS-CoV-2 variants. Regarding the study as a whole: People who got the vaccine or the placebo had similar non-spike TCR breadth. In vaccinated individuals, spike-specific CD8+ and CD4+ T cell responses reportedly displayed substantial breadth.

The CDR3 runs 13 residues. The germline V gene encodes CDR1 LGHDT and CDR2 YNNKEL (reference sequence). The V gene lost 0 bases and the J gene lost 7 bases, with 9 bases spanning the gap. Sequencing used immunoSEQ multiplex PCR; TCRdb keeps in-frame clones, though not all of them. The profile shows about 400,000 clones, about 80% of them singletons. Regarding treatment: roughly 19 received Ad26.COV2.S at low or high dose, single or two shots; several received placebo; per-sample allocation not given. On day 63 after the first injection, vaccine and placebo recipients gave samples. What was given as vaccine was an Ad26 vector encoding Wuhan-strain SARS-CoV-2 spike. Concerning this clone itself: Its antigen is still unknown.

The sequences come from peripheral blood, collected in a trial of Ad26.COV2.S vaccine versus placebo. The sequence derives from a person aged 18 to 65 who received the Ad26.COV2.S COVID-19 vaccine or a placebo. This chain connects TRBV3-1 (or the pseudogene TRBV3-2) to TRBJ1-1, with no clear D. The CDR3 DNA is TGTGCCAGCAGCCAAGATTTAGAGAGTGAAGCTTTCTTT. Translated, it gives CASSQDLESEAFF.